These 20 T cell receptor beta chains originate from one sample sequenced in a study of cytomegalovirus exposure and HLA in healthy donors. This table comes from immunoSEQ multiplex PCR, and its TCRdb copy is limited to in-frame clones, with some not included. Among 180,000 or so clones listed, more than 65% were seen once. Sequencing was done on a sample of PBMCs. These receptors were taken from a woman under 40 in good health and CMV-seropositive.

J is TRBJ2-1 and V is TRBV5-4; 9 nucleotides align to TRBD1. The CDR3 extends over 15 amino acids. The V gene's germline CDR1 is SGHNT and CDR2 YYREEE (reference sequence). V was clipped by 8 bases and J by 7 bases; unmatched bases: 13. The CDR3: CASRFGTGSLNEQFF. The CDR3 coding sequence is TGTGCCAGTAGGTTCGGGACAGGGAGTTTGAATGAGCAGTTCTTC.

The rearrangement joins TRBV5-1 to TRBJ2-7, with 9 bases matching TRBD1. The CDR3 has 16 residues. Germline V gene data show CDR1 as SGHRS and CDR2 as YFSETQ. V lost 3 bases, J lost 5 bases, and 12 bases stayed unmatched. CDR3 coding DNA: TGCGCCAGCAGCTCCGCCATAGCCGGGACAGGGAACGAGCAGTACTTC. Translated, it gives CASSSAIAGTGNEQYF.

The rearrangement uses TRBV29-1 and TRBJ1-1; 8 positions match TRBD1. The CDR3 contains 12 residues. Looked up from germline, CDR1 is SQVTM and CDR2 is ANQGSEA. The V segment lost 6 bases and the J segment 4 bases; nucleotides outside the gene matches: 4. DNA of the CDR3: TGCAGCGTCCGGACAGGGCCCACTGAAGCTTTCTTT. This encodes CSVRTGPTEAFF.

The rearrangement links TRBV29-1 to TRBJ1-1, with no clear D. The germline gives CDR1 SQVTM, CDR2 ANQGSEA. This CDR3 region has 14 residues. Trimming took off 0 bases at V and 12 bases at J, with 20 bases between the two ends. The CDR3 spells CSVEDRSRGEESFF. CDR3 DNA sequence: TGCAGCGTTGAAGATCGGTCACGGGGTGAGGAGTCTTTCTTT.

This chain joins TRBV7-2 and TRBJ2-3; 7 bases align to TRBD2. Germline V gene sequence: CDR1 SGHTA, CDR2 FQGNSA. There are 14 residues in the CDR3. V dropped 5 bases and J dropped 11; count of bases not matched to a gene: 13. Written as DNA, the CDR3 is TGTGCCAGCAGCCCGCCGGGACTACAGCTTAGGCAGTATTTT. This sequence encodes CASSPPGLQLRQYF.

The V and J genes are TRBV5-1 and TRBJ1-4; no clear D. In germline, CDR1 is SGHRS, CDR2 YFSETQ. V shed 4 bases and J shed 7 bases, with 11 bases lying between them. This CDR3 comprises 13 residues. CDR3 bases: TGCGCCAGCAGCCGTGACTTAGCTGAAAAACTGTTTTTT. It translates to CASSRDLAEKLFF.

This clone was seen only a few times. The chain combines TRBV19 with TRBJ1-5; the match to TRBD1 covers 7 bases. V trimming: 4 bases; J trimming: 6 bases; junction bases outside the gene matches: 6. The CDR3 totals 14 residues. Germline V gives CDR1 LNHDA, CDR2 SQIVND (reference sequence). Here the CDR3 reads CASSTHRGPQPQHF. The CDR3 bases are TGTGCCAGTAGTACGCACAGGGGACCTCAGCCCCAGCATTTT.

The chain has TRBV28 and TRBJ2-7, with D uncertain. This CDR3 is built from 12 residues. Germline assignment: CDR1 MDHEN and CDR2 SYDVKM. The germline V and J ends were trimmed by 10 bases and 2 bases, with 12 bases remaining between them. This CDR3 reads CATERPTYEQYF. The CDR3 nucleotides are TGTGCCACCGAGCGTCCTACCTACGAGCAGTACTTC.

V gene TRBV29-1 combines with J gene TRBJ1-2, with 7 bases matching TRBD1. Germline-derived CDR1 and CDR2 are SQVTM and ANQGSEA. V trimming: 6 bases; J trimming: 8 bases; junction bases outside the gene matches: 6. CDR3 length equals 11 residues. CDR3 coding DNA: TGCAGCGTAGCGACAGGGCCCGGCTACACCTTC. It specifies CSVATGPGYTF.

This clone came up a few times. The CDR3 is CAWRETVNEQFF. DNA of the CDR3: TGTGCCTGGCGAGAGACTGTTAATGAGCAGTTCTTC. This chain links TRBV30 with TRBJ2-1, with D unclear. Trimming removed 5 bases from V and 7 bases from J, with 12 bases in between. The CDR3 is made up of 12 amino acids. From germline, CDR1 is GTSNPN and CDR2 SVGIG (reference sequence).

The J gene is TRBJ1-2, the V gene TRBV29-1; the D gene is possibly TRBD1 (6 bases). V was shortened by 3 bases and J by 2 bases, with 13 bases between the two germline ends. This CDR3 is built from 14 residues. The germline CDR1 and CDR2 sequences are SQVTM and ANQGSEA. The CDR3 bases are TGCAGCGTTGATGGGGTCCAGGGGAACTATGGCTACACCTTC. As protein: CSVDGVQGNYGYTF.

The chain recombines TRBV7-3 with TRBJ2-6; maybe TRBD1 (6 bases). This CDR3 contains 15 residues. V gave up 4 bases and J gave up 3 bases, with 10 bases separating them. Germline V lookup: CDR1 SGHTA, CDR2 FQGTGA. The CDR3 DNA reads TGTGCCAGCAGCTCTACAGGGTTTGGGGCCAACGTCCTGACTTTC. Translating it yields CASSSTGFGANVLTF.

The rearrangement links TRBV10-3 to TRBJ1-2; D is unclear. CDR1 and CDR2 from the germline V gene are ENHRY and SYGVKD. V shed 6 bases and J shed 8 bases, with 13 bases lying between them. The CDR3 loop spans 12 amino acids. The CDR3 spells CAIRREGWGYTF. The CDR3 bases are TGTGCCATCAGACGCGAGGGATGGGGCTACACCTTC.

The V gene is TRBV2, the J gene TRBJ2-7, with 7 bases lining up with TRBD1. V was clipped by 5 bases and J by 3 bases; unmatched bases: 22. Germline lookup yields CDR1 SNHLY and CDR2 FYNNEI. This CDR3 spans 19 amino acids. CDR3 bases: TGTGCCAGCAGTAGGTCCCGGGACAGAAACTCCCCGGCTAGCTACGAGCAGTACTTC. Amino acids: CASSRSRDRNSPASYEQYF.

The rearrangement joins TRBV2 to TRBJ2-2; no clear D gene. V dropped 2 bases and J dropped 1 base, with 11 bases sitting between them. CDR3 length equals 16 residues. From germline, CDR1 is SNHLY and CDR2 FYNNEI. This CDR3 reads CASSESFSGNTGELFF. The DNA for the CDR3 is TGTGCCAGCAGTGAAAGTTTTTCCGGGAACACCGGGGAGCTGTTTTTT.

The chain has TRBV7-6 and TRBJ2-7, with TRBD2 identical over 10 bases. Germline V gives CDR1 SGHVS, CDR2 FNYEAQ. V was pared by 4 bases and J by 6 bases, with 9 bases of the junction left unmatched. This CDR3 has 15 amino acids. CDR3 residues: CASSWEASGSSEQYF. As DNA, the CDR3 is TGTGCCAGCAGCTGGGAGGCTAGCGGGAGTAGCGAGCAGTACTTC.

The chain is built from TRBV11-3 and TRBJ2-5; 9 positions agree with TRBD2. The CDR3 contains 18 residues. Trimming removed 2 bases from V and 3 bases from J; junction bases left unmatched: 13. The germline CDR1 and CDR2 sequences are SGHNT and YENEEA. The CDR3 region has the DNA TGTGCCAGCAGCTTATGGAGGTACGGCGGGAGGGGGGAAGAGACCCAGTACTTC. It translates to CASSLWRYGGRGEETQYF. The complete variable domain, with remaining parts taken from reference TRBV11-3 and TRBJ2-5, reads EAGVVQSPRYKIIEKKQPVAFWCNPISGHNTLYWYLQNLGQGPELLIRYENEEAVDDSQLPKDRFSAERLKGVDSTLKIQPAELGDSAVYLCASSLWRYGGRGEETQYFGPGTRLLVL.

CDR3 in DNA: TGCGCCAGCAGCACCGAAGGCAACAGTAGGAATGAAAAACTGTTTTTT. It translates to CASSTEGNSRNEKLFF. The J gene is TRBJ1-4, the V gene TRBV4-1; no clear D gene. In germline, CDR1 is MGHRA, CDR2 YSYEKL. The CDR3 length is 16 residues. Trimming pared 5 bases from V and 5 bases from J, leaving 18 bases between.

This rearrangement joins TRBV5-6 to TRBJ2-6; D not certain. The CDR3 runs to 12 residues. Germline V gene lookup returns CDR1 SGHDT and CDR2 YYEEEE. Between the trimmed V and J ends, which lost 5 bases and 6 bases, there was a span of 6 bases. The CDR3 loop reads CASRSSANVLTF. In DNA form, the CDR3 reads TGTGCCAGCAGGTCATCGGCCAACGTCCTGACTTTC.

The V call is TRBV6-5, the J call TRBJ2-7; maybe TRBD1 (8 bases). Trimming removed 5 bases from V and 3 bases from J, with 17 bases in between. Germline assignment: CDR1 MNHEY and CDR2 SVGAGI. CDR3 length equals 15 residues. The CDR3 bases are TGTGCCAGCAGTACTACAGGGGGGGTTCTCTACGAGCAGTACTTC. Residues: CASSTTGGVLYEQYF.